The clone carrying this T cell receptor beta chain was observed at least ten times. This entry is derived from a study of blood T cell repertoires in COVID-19. The assay was immunoSEQ multiplex PCR, and TCRdb's table has in-frame clones only and misses some. The sample yields 250,000 to 350,000 clones, roughly 88% seen once. The CDR3 extends over 14 amino acids. The source of this sequence is a woman aged 45-60 years with active or convalescent COVID-19. The sample taken for sequencing was peripheral blood. The chain is built from TRBV12-2 and TRBJ1-5. TRBV12-2 is classified as a pseudogene. The CDR3: CASRFWRYYQPQHF. For the CDR3, the DNA is TGTGCAAGTCGCTTTTGGCGGTACTATCAGCCCCAGCATTTT.